What follows are 20 T cell receptor beta chains derived from one specimen sequenced in a study of shared T cell receptors in the human thymus. Data came from immunoSEQ multiplex PCR; TCRdb stores just in-frame clones and leaves some out. Of roughly 700,000 clones in the sample, 88% were seen once. These same data were also listed under a study on human thymus T cells.

Sample: thymocytes. Every receptor here comes from a boy younger than two with a congenital heart defect.

V gene TRBV25-1 combines with J gene TRBJ1-2; tentatively, D is TRBD1 (6 bases). The CDR3 length is 14 residues. Trimming removed 1 base at V and 5 bases at J, with 11 bases between. Germline-derived CDR1 and CDR2 are MGHDK and SYGVNS. The CDR3 region has the DNA TGTGCCAGCAGTGAATTCTACAGGGAATATGGCTACACCTTC. Translation gives CASSEFYREYGYTF.

J is TRBJ2-4 and V is TRBV13, with D perhaps matching TRBD2 (5 bases). The CDR3 has 13 amino acids. CDR1 and CDR2 from the germline V gene are PRHDT and FYEKMQ (reference sequence). The ends were cut back, 0 bases at V and 9 bases at J, with 9 bases in the middle. The CDR3 spells CASSLGLDAIQYF. CDR3 sequence (DNA): TGTGCCAGCAGCTTAGGACTAGATGCCATTCAGTACTTC.

Points on this clone: Other DNA sequences from this sample encode an identical CDR3 as well. V and J are TRBV25-1 and TRBJ2-7; 8 bases match TRBD1. CDR1 is MGHDK and CDR2 is SYGVNS in the germline V gene. V gave up 6 bases and J gave up 2 bases; unmatched junction bases: 6. This CDR3 is built from 14 residues. The CDR3 DNA reads as TGTGCCAGCAGGGTGGCAGGGGGCCCCTACGAGCAGTACTTC. This codes for CASRVAGGPYEQYF.

The chain carries TRBV19 and TRBJ1-1; D gene ambiguous. Trimming took off 0 bases at V and 0 bases at J, with 17 bases between the two ends. Germline values: CDR1 LNHDA, CDR2 SQIVND (reference sequence). CDR3 length: 18 residues. Written as DNA, the CDR3 is TGTGCCAGTAGTATAGATGGGCCAAAGACCCCAATGAACACTGAAGCTTTCTTT. Protein: CASSIDGPKTPMNTEAFF.

The chain uses TRBV19 and TRBJ2-5; D may be TRBD1 (6 bases). The CDR3 runs 15 residues. V lost 10 bases and J lost 6, with 24 bases in between. CDR1 is LNHDA, CDR2 SQIVND, per germline (reference sequence). The CDR3 sequence is CATSSTGQGRKTQYF. The CDR3 bases are TGTGCCACCTCATCGACGGGGCAGGGGAGAAAGACCCAGTACTTC.

The CDR3 protein is CASSPLPPSGRSEQYF. The CDR3 DNA reads TGTGCCAGCAGCCCTCTTCCCCCCAGCGGGAGGAGCGAGCAGTACTTC. This chain links TRBV13 with TRBJ2-7; 9 bases are shared with TRBD2. Germline values: CDR1 PRHDT, CDR2 FYEKMQ (reference sequence). The trim removed 5 bases at V and 6 bases at J, leaving 14 bases unmatched. The CDR3 runs 16 residues.

The gene calls are TRBV30 and TRBJ2-1; 11 nucleotides agree with TRBD2. Losses at the gene ends were 5 bases for V and 5 bases for J; bases not matched to a gene: 8. Germline loops: CDR1 GTSNPN, CDR2 SVGIG (reference sequence). The CDR3 is 15 residues long. CDR3 sequence reads: CAWGETSGTHNEQFF. For the CDR3, the DNA is TGTGCCTGGGGGGAGACTAGCGGGACTCACAATGAGCAGTTCTTC.

The rearrangement uses TRBV6-1 and TRBJ1-2; weak D call: TRBD1 (5 bases). This CDR3 has 14 amino acids. Deletions cut 3 bases from V and 4 bases from J, with 12 bases between. Germline V lookup: CDR1 MNHNS, CDR2 SASEGT. The CDR3 loop reads CASSERQFSYGYTF. As DNA, the CDR3 is TGTGCCAGCAGTGAGCGACAGTTTAGCTATGGCTACACCTTC.

V is TRBV19 and J is TRBJ1-2; no firm D call. The germline CDR1 and CDR2 sequences are LNHDA and SQIVND (reference sequence). V lost 5 bases to trimming and J lost 4 bases, with 17 bases between them. The CDR3 extends over 15 amino acids. The chain's CDR3 is CASSPDPQSGYGYTF. The CDR3 DNA reads TGTGCCAGTAGTCCCGACCCCCAATCGGGCTATGGCTACACCTTC.

The gene calls are TRBV5-1 and TRBJ2-3; 12 bases fit TRBD2. Per germline, CDR1 SGHRS and CDR2 YFSETQ. V lost 8 bases and J lost 7; bases outside the gene matches: 8. The CDR3 runs 14 residues. CDR3 protein: CASMTSGRGHTQYF. CDR3 DNA: TGCGCCAGTATGACTAGCGGGAGAGGACATACGCAGTATTTT.

This clone was counted between two and nine times. J is TRBJ2-7 and V is TRBV15; 8 bases agree with TRBD2. V was clipped by 3 bases and J by 0 bases; unmatched bases: 16. In germline, CDR1 is LNHNV, CDR2 YYDKDF (reference sequence). The CDR3 extends over 19 amino acids. CDR3 loop: CATSSGAWARGRSSYEQYF. CDR3 nucleotide sequence: TGTGCCACCAGCAGCGGCGCGTGGGCTCGCGGGAGGAGCTCCTACGAGCAGTACTTC.

This chain connects TRBV27 to TRBJ2-7, with 13 bases matching TRBD2. Germline V lookup: CDR1 MNHEY, CDR2 SMNVEV (reference sequence). This CDR3 spans 16 amino acids. J lost 3 bases, V lost 5 bases, and 7 bases had no gene match. CDR3 in amino acids: CASSPELAGGGYEQYF. The CDR3, as DNA: TGTGCCAGCAGTCCCGAACTAGCGGGAGGGGGCTACGAGCAGTACTTC.

V is TRBV7-2 and J is TRBJ1-2; D is unclear. CDR3 length: 17 amino acids. V lost 0 bases, J lost 0 bases, and 14 bases lay in between. In germline, CDR1 is SGHTA, CDR2 FQGNSA. The CDR3 DNA reads TGTGCCAGCAGCTTAGCTACGCATAGAGACACTAACTATGGCTACACCTTC. Translated, it gives CASSLATHRDTNYGYTF.

This chain joins TRBV7-9 and TRBJ1-5, with TRBD1 identical over 7 bases. With V trimmed by 1 base and J by 4 bases, 7 bases remained unmatched. Germline V gene data show CDR1 as SEHNR and CDR2 as FQNEAQ (reference sequence). The CDR3 sequence is 16 residues long. For the CDR3, the DNA is TGTGCCAGCAGCTTAGAGGTAGGGGGCAAGAATCAGCCCCAGCATTTT. As protein: CASSLEVGGKNQPQHF.

This chain connects TRBV4-3 to TRBJ2-1; 9 bases fit TRBD2. V shed 1 base, J shed 8 bases, and the junction held 12 bases outside the gene matches. The CDR3 has 17 amino acids. CDR1 LGHNA and CDR2 YSLEER come from the germline V gene. Written as DNA, the CDR3 is TGCGCCAGCAGCCAAGGAAGATCTAGCGGGGATTGGGATGAGCAGTTCTTC. Translation: CASSQGRSSGDWDEQFF.

Turning to this clone: Other DNA sequences within the sample encode an identical CDR3. The chain has TRBV4-1 and TRBJ2-7, with 7 bases that match TRBD2. Germline loops: CDR1 MGHRA, CDR2 YSYEKL. The CDR3 is 15 residues long. V lost 1 base, J lost 0 bases, and 3 bases stayed unmatched. The CDR3 sequence: CASSQVGGSSYEQYF. CDR3 DNA: TGCGCCAGCAGCCAAGTGGGAGGGAGCTCCTACGAGCAGTACTTC.

The CDR3 nucleotides read TGCGCCAGCAGCCGGACTAGCGTCACGAGCTCCTACAATGAGCAGTTCTTC. Amino acids: CASSRTSVTSSYNEQFF. The genes are TRBV4-1 and TRBJ2-1; 9 bases agree with TRBD2. V gave up 4 bases and J gave up 0 bases; unmatched junction bases: 7. This CDR3 has 17 residues. Per the germline V gene, CDR1 is MGHRA and CDR2 is YSYEKL.

The chain couples TRBV27 to TRBJ2-6; 9 positions agree with TRBD1. This CDR3 has 17 amino acids. V was clipped by 4 bases and J by 4 bases; unmatched bases: 8. Germline loops: CDR1 MNHEY, CDR2 SMNVEV (reference sequence). The chain's CDR3 is CASSSGQGRSGANVLTF. The CDR3 nucleotides read TGTGCCAGCAGTTCGGGACAGGGTAGATCGGGGGCCAACGTCCTGACTTTC.

The chain recombines TRBV5-1 with TRBJ2-5; 7 nucleotides match TRBD1. Trimming took 2 bases from V and 3 from J; bases not matched to a gene: 4. The germline gives CDR1 SGHRS, CDR2 YFSETQ. This CDR3 is built from 14 residues. The CDR3 coding sequence is TGCGCCAGCAGCTTCGACAGGGAAGAAGAGACCCAGTACTTC. Translation: CASSFDREEETQYF.

The V call is TRBV9, the J call TRBJ2-1, with a tentative D call TRBD2 (5 bases). V dropped 6 bases and J dropped 5 bases, with 18 bases sitting between them. The CDR3 has 15 residues. Germline-derived CDR1 and CDR2 are SGDLS and YYNGEE. The CDR3 here is CASTLGPGSHNEQFF. CDR3 bases: TGTGCCAGCACCCTAGGGCCGGGATCCCACAATGAGCAGTTCTTC.